This section outlines one TCR beta chain sequence together with its context. A deep-level run was used for the assay. Assay: immunoSEQ multiplex PCR; the TCRdb copy retains only in-frame clones and omits some. The sample includes millions of clones, approximately 93% seen only once; the top ten take roughly 0.36%. The sample is drawn from a study of shared clonotypes between healthy human individuals. Donors, without exception, were Caucasian adults residing in Nashville, Tennessee. CD4+ cells underwent separation, giving CD45RA+ naive and CD45RA-negative memory subsets. Looked up from germline, CDR1 is SGHTA and CDR2 is FQGNSA. The CDR3 length is 15 residues. Trimming left V 7 bases short and J 3 bases short, with 18 bases between.

The source is a man between 18 and 29 years old in good health. Some clones in this sample may be carry-over from other donors' samples. The sequenced sample consisted of naive CD4+ T cells from PBMCs. Subset here: CD45RA+ positively selected. The chain employs TRBV7-2 and TRBJ1-1; possible D gene TRBD1, 6 bases. The CDR3 protein is CASKLPGQYDTEAFF. In DNA, the CDR3 is TGTGCCAGCAAGTTACCCGGACAGTACGACACTGAAGCTTTCTTT.